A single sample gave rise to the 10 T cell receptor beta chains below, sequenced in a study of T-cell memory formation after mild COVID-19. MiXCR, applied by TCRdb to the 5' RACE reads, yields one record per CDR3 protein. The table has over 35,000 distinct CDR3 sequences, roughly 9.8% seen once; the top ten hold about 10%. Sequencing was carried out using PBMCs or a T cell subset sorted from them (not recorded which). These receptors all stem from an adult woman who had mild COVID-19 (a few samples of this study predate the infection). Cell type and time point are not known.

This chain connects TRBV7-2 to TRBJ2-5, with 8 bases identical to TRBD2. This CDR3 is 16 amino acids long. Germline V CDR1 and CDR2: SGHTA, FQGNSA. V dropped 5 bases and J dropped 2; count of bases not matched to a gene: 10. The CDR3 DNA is TGTGCCAGCAGCATCGCCGGCACGGGGGGGCAAGAGACCCAGTACTTC. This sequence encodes CASSIAGTGGQETQYF. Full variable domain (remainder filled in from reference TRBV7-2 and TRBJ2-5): GAGVSQSPSNKVTEKGKDVELRCDPISGHTALYWYRQSLGQGLEFLIYFQGNSAPDKSGLPSDRFSAERTGGSVSTLTIQRTQQEDSAVYLCASSIAGTGGQETQYFGPGTRLLVL.

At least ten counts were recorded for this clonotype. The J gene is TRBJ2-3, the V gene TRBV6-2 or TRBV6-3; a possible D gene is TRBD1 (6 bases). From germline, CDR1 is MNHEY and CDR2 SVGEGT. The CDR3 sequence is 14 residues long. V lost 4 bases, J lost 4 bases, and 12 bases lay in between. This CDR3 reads CASSWNRVADTQYF. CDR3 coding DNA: TGTGCCAGCAGTTGGAACAGGGTTGCAGATACGCAGTATTTT.

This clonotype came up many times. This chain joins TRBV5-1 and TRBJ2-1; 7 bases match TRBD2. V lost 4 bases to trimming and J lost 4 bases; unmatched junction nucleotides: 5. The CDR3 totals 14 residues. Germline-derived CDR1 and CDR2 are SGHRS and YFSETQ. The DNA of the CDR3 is TGCGCCAGCAGCCCCGATAGCGGGTACAATGAGCAGTTCTTC. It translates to CASSPDSGYNEQFF.

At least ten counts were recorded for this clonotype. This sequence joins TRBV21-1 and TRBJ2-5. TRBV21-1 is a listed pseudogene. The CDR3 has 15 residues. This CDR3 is CASSTHRPSQATQYF. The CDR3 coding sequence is TGTGCCAGCAGCACTCACCGACCTTCCCAGGCGACCCAGTACTTC.

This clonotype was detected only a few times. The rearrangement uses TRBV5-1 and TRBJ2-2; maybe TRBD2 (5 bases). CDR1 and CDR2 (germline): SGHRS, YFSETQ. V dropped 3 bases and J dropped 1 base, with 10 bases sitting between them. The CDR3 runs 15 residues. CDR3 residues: CASSSGWGNTGELFF. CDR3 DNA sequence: TGCGCCAGCAGCTCGGGGTGGGGGAACACCGGGGAGCTGTTTTTT. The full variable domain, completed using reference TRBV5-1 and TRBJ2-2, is KAGVTQTPRYLIKTRGQQVTLSCSPISGHRSVSWYQQTPGQGLQFLFEYFSETQRNKGNFPGRFSGRQFSNSRSEMNVSTLELGDSALYLCASSSGWGNTGELFFGEGSRLTVL.

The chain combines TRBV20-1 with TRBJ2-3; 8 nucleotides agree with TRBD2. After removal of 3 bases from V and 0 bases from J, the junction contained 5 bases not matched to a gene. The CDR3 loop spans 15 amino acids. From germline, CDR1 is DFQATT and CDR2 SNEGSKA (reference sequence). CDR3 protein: CSASKRERSTDTQYF. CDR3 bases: TGCAGTGCTAGTAAGCGGGAGCGTAGCACAGATACGCAGTATTTT.

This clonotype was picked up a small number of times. CDR3 sequence: CASSLGDPTGTNYGYTF. DNA for the CDR3: TGTGCCAGCAGTTTGGGGGATCCGACAGGTACTAACTATGGCTACACCTTC. The chain joins TRBV28 to TRBJ1-2; tentatively, D is TRBD1 (6 bases). The V end lost 3 bases, the J end lost 0 bases, and 17 bases lay between the germline ends. The V gene's germline CDR1 is MDHEN and CDR2 SYDVKM. This CDR3 comprises 17 residues.

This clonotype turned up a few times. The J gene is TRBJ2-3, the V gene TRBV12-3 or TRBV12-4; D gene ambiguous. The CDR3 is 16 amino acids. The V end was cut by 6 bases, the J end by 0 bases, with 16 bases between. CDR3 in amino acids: CASSLGNSFSTDTQYF. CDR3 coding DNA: TGTGCCAGCAGCCTCGGTAACAGCTTTAGCACAGATACGCAGTATTTT.

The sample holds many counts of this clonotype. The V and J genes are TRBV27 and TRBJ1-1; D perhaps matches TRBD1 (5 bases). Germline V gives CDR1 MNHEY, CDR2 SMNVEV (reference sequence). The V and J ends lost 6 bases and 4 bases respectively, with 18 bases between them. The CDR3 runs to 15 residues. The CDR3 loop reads CASRPGVDRSTEAFF. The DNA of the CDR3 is TGTGCCAGCAGGCCTGGGGTCGACAGAAGCACTGAAGCTTTCTTT.

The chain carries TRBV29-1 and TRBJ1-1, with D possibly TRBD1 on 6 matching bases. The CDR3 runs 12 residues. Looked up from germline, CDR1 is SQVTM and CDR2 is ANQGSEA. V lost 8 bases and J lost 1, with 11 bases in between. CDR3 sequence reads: CSFQQGNTEAFF. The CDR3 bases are TGCAGCTTCCAACAGGGGAACACTGAAGCTTTCTTT.